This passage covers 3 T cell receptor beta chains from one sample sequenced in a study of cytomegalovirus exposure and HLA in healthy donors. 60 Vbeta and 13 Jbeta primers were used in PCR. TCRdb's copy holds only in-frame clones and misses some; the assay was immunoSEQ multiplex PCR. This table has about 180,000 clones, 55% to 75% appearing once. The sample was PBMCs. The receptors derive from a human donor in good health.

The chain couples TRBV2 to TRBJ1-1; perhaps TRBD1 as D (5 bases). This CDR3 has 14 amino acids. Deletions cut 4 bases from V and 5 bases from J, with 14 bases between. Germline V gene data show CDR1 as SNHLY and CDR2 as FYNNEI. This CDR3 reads CASSARREGTEAFF. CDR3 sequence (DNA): TGTGCCAGCAGTGCGCGCAGGGAGGGGACTGAAGCTTTCTTT.

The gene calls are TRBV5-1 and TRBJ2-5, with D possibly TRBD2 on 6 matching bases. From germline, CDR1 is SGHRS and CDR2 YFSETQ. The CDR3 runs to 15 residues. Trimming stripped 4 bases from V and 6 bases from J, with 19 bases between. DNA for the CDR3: TGCGCCAGCAGCCCTAGTCGGGACTCTGGCAAGACCCAGTACTTC. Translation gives CASSPSRDSGKTQYF.

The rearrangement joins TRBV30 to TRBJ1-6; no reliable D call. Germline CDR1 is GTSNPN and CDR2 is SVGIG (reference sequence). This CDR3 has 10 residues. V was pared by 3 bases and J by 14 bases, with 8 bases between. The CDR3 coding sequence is TGTGCCTGGAGCCTCGGAGCCCTCCACTTT. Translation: CAWSLGALHF.